This TCR beta chain was sequenced for a study of blood T cell repertoires in COVID-19 (dated by TCRdb to 2020 to 2021). About the full investigation: The collaborator samples originated in the United States, Italy and Spain and spanned the acute and convalescent phases of COVID-19. Samples came from the ongoing ImmuneRACE study (first 160 participants) plus 1,254 subjects from 6 global collaborators. The repertoires were released in a freely available public database intended as a resource for research on the immune response to SARS-CoV-2. The material from the prospective study consisted of cDNA or gDNA derived from T cells, B-cell-depleted T cells, or PBMCs. Where HLA class I and class II types were available, the types were taken from metadata supplied by the sample provider, not from assay-based typing. The dataset comprised deeply sampled blood TCRbeta repertoires from subjects exposed to, actively infected with, or recovered from COVID-19. Nearly every sample came with metadata listing a de-identified subject ID, COVID-19 status, age in years and sex.

TCRbeta CDR3 regions were amplified from genomic DNA using the immunoSEQ Assay, a bias-controlled multiplex PCR. Processing in the source paper ran as follows. The number of nucleated cells in each sample was estimated by amplification of reference gene primers within the assay. Sequence reads were collapsed and filtered to measure the absolute abundance of every unique TCRbeta CDR3 rearrangement. For each sample, productive Simpson clonality was calculated as the square root of Simpson's diversity index over productive rearrangements. TCRdb limited this immuneACCESS table to in-frame rearrangements with V and J called. A share of clones is missing; checked studies link under half to unresolved V genes, and the rest is unexplained. The V and J calls and clone size are taken from that table; D and trimming were inferred from the DNA. Counted in this sample were some 390,000 clones; roughly 86% of them appeared once. The ten largest clones represent about 1.8% of the sample.

Enrolling through a virtual design, the prospective study's participants ranged in age from roughly 18 to 100 years and lived across roughly 23 United States geographic areas. In the prospective study, cohorts were assigned on the basis of participant-reported clinical history obtained from a screening survey and a study questionnaire. ImmuneRACE Cohort 3 recovered participants were defined by two consecutive negative NP/OP PCR tests, healthcare professional clearance, or symptom resolution. Mobile phlebotomists in the prospective study collected whole blood, serum and a nasopharyngeal or oropharyngeal swab from every participant. Additional blood draws and questionnaires over an approximately two-month period could optionally be provided by prospective study participants. Before DNA extraction, prospective study blood samples were shipped either frozen or at room temperature. Turning to this clone: The specificity of this receptor is unknown. Per-base quality was not reported, and no clone a single base away is much larger than it.

V and J lose 3 bases and 11 bases, and a span of 18 bases separates them. According to the germline V gene, CDR1 reads SQVTM and CDR2 reads ANQGSEA. The cysteine opens and the phenylalanine closes a CDR3 of 13 amino acids. The entry retains the CDR3 DNA only, 39 bases that are in frame from base 1. The study at large found these results: The quantity of clinical and demographic metadata differed by source and by participant and was supplied without curation.

Rearrangement joined TRBV29-1 to TRBJ2-3; TRBD1 is a possible D gene, resting on 6 matching bases. The material sequenced was PBMCs or T cells enriched from blood (not recorded which). This sequence was found in a woman younger than 45 who had recovered from COVID-19. The CDR3 region has the sequence CSVEQGSSEGQYF. The DNA is TGCAGCGTTGAGCAGGGGAGCTCTGAAGGGCAGTATTTT.